Listed below are T cell receptor beta chains from one sample, sequenced in a study of human T cells and chemical hapten exposure. TCRdb re-called the RACE reads through MiXCR, storing one row per CDR3 protein. This table holds 70,000 to 85,000 distinct CDR3 sequences, over 8.5% found once. Sequencing was performed on whole blood. All receptors derive from a male donor in good health. Some clones in this sample may be carry-over from other donors' samples. Each CDR3 is given with its conserved first and last residue. The D gene is left open where the match is weak. Size values are once, few and many counts, or a class for expanded clones, and some rows have none.

D: NA
J: TRBJ1-4
size: few
V: TRBV7-2
length: 13
DNA: TGTGCCAGCAGCTTATCAACTAATGAAAAACTGTTTTTT
CDR3: CASSLSTNEKLFF

D: NA
J: TRBJ1-6
size: few
V: TRBV14
length: 12
DNA: TGTGCCAGCAGCCAAGCTAATTCACCCCTCCACTTT
CDR3: CASSQANSPLHF

D: NA
J: TRBJ2-3
size: once
V: TRBV25-1
length: 13
DNA: TGTGCCAGCAGGGGCCGAGGGGTAGATACGCAGTATTTT
CDR3: CASRGRGVDTQYF

D: TRBD1
J: TRBJ1-1
size: NA
V: TRBV9
length: 15
DNA: TGTGCCAGCAGCAAGGGGGCAGGGGGGAACACTGAAGCTTTCTTT
CDR3: CASSKGAGGNTEAFF

D: TRBD1
J: TRBJ1-1
size: NA
V: TRBV7-6
length: 15
DNA: TGTGCCAGCAGCTCCGGACAGGGGGTTTTCACTGAAGCTTTCTTT
CDR3: CASSSGQGVFTEAFF

D: NA
J: TRBJ1-2
size: NA
V: TRBV12-3/TRBV12-4
length: 14
DNA: TGTGCCAGCAGTTTTACAGGTGTTTATTATGGCTACACCTTC
CDR3: CASSFTGVYYGYTF

D: TRBD2
J: TRBJ2-1
size: many
V: TRBV5-1
length: 15
DNA: TGCGCCAGCAGCGGGCGGGAGGGCCTTTCCAATGAGCAGTTCTTC
CDR3: CASSGREGLSNEQFF

D: TRBD2
J: TRBJ2-1
size: NA
V: TRBV5-1
length: 15
DNA: TGCGCCAGCAGCGGGGGACTAGCGGGCGTTAATGAGCAGTTCTTC
CDR3: CASSGGLAGVNEQFF

D: TRBD2
J: TRBJ2-1
size: NA
V: TRBV9
length: 16
DNA: TGTGCCAGCAGCGCTTGGAACGGGGGGTTAGGCAATGAGCAGTTCTTC
CDR3: CASSAWNGGLGNEQFF

D: NA
J: TRBJ1-4
size: few
V: TRBV5-6
length: 15
DNA: TGTGCCAGCAGCTTGGGCGAACAGGTGCCTGAAAAACTGTTTTTT
CDR3: CASSLGEQVPEKLFF

D: TRBD1
J: TRBJ2-7
size: many
V: TRBV7-3
length: 13
DNA: TGTGCCAGCAGCTCCACGACAGGGTACGAGCAGTACTTC
CDR3: CASSSTTGYEQYF

D: NA
J: TRBJ2-2
size: NA
V: TRBV3-1
length: 15
DNA: TGTGCCAGCAGCCAGCCTAACAGGGTTCCCGGGGAGCTGTTTTTT
CDR3: CASSQPNRVPGELFF

D: TRBD1
J: TRBJ2-1
size: many
V: TRBV29-1
length: 14
DNA: TGCAGCCCCCAGCTGACAGGGGACTACAATGAGCAGTTCTTC
CDR3: CSPQLTGDYNEQFF

D: NA
J: TRBJ1-4
size: NA
V: TRBV29-1
length: 13
DNA: TGCAGCGTTGCCCAGGCAACTAATGAAAAACTGTTTTTT
CDR3: CSVAQATNEKLFF

D: TRBD2
J: TRBJ2-5
size: NA
V: TRBV10-2
length: 19
DNA: TGCGCCAGCAGTGTGATCCGACTAGCGGGAGATAGGCCCCAAGAGACCCAGTACTTC
CDR3: CASSVIRLAGDRPQETQYF

D: TRBD1
J: TRBJ1-6
size: NA
V: TRBV12-5
length: 16
DNA: TGTGCTAGTGGTTTGGTCCTTCACAGGGGTAATTCACCCCTCCACTTT
CDR3: CASGLVLHRGNSPLHF

D: NA
J: TRBJ2-7
size: few
V: TRBV20-1
length: 12
DNA: TGCAGTGCAAACGAACTAGTTGGGGAGCAGTACTTC
CDR3: CSANELVGEQYF

D: NA
J: TRBJ2-7
size: NA
V: TRBV12-5
length: 14
DNA: TGTGCTAGTGGCCCGGACTCACCCTCCTACGAGCAGTACTTC
CDR3: CASGPDSPSYEQYF

D: NA
J: TRBJ2-7
size: few
V: TRBV29-1
length: 13
DNA: TGCAGCGTTGCCCATACAGGGAGAGACGAGCAGTACTTC
CDR3: CSVAHTGRDEQYF

D: NA
J: TRBJ1-5
size: many
V: TRBV12-3/TRBV12-4
length: 14
DNA: TGTGCCAGCAGTTTCCGGGGGAGGGAGCAGCCCCAGCATTTT
CDR3: CASSFRGREQPQHF

D: NA
J: TRBJ1-2
size: few
V: TRBV18
length: 14
DNA: TGTGCCAGCTCGCACGGGGCAGATTACTATGGCTACACCTTC
CDR3: CASSHGADYYGYTF

D: NA
J: TRBJ2-7
size: many
V: TRBV7-6
length: 14
DNA: TGTGCCAGCAGCTTAGCGGGCGGAGCCTACGAGCAGTACTTC
CDR3: CASSLAGGAYEQYF

D: NA
J: TRBJ2-5
size: NA
V: TRBV7-7
length: 15
DNA: TGTGCCAGCGGCTACAAGGAGGCCGGCCAAGAGACCCAGTACTTC
CDR3: CASGYKEAGQETQYF

D: NA
J: TRBJ2-1
size: few
V: TRBV29-1
length: 12
DNA: TGCAGCGTTGACAGGTGGCAGGGTGAGCAGTTCTTC
CDR3: CSVDRWQGEQFF

D: NA
J: TRBJ2-4
size: NA
V: TRBV6-2/TRBV6-3
length: 14
DNA: TGTGCCAGCAGTAACGGACAGTGGGAGGGCATTCAGTACTTC
CDR3: CASSNGQWEGIQYF

D: NA
J: TRBJ1-1
size: many
V: TRBV12-3/TRBV12-4
length: 16
DNA: TGTGCCAGCAGTTTACCCTTTTCACAGGGGAACACTGAAGCTTTCTTT
CDR3: CASSLPFSQGNTEAFF

D: NA
J: TRBJ2-5
size: many
V: TRBV11-1
length: 14
DNA: TGTGCCAGCAGCTTAATATTGGGTGAAGAGACCCAGTACTTC
CDR3: CASSLILGEETQYF

D: TRBD1
J: TRBJ1-1
size: NA
V: TRBV13
length: 14
DNA: TGTGCCAGCAGCAGGACAGGGGAGAACACTGAAGCTTTCTTT
CDR3: CASSRTGENTEAFF

D: TRBD1
J: TRBJ2-3
size: few
V: TRBV14
length: 15
DNA: TGTGCCAGCAGCCAGGACAGGGCGCCCACAGATACGCAGTATTTT
CDR3: CASSQDRAPTDTQYF

D: NA
J: TRBJ1-6
size: NA
V: TRBV15
length: 15
DNA: TGTGCCACCAGCAGAGGAGTAGGGTTGGATTCACCCCTCCACTTT
CDR3: CATSRGVGLDSPLHF

D: TRBD1
J: TRBJ2-7
size: few
V: TRBV20-1
length: 13
DNA: TGCAGTGCGGAGGACAGGGTTTCCTACGAGCAGTACTTC
CDR3: CSAEDRVSYEQYF

D: TRBD1
J: TRBJ1-1
size: NA
V: TRBV5-1
length: 15
DNA: TGCGCCAGCAGCTTCCGTACAGGGGAGGTCACTGAAGCTTTCTTT
CDR3: CASSFRTGEVTEAFF

D: NA
J: TRBJ2-3
size: few
V: TRBV20-1
length: 15
DNA: TGCAGTGCTAGAGATCAGGAGTTAAGCACAGATACGCAGTATTTT
CDR3: CSARDQELSTDTQYF

D: NA
J: TRBJ1-1
size: few
V: TRBV4-3
length: 14
DNA: TGTGCCAGCAGCCAAGGTTTCAGGGCGGGAGAAGCTTTCTTT
CDR3: CASSQGFRAGEAFF

D: NA
J: TRBJ1-2
size: few
V: TRBV5-1
length: 11
DNA: TGCGCCAGCAGCTTGGGGCATGGCTACACCTTC
CDR3: CASSLGHGYTF

D: NA
J: TRBJ2-3
size: NA
V: TRBV11-2
length: 14
DNA: TGTGCCAGCAGCTTTCCGGGTTCCCAGGGTACGCAGTATTTT
CDR3: CASSFPGSQGTQYF

D: TRBD1
J: TRBJ1-1
size: few
V: TRBV6-5
length: 14
DNA: TGTGCCAGCAGTTACGGACAGGGGGCTACTGAAGCTTTCTTT
CDR3: CASSYGQGATEAFF

D: NA
J: TRBJ1-3
size: few
V: TRBV6-5
length: 14
DNA: TGTGCCAGCAGTTACTCAGACAGCAGAAACACCATATATTTT
CDR3: CASSYSDSRNTIYF

D: NA
J: TRBJ1-6
size: few
V: TRBV6-5
length: 16
DNA: TGTGCCAGCAGCACTTACGAACAGGGTGGTAATTCACCCCTCCACTTT
CDR3: CASSTYEQGGNSPLHF

D: NA
J: TRBJ1-1
size: NA
V: TRBV29-1
length: 13
DNA: TGCAGCGTTGAAGGGACAGCGAACACTGAAGCTTTCTTT
CDR3: CSVEGTANTEAFF

D: TRBD1
J: TRBJ1-5
size: many
V: TRBV18
length: 15
DNA: TGTGCCAGCTCACCAGGACAGGGACCCAATCAGCCCCAGCATTTT
CDR3: CASSPGQGPNQPQHF

D: TRBD2
J: TRBJ2-1
size: NA
V: TRBV10-2
length: 16
DNA: TGCGCCAGCAGTGAGCCGGGACTAGCGGAGAACAATGAGCAGTTCTTC
CDR3: CASSEPGLAENNEQFF

D: NA
J: TRBJ1-1
size: NA
V: TRBV29-1
length: 14
DNA: TGCAGCGCCGAAGGAGTTGAGTTGAACACTGAAGCTTTCTTT
CDR3: CSAEGVELNTEAFF

D: NA
J: TRBJ2-7
size: few
V: TRBV5-1
length: 18
DNA: TGCGCCAGCAGCTCCACGGCCGGCCAGAGTACCCTGAGGTACGAGCAGTACTTC
CDR3: CASSSTAGQSTLRYEQYF

D: NA
J: TRBJ1-2
size: few
V: TRBV6-2/TRBV6-3
length: 11
DNA: TGTGCCAGCGGTCAGAACCATGGCTACACCTTC
CDR3: CASGQNHGYTF

D: TRBD1
J: TRBJ2-1
size: few
V: TRBV19
length: 13
DNA: TGTGCCAGTAGGGCTGCCCAGGGGGTTGAGCAGTTCTTC
CDR3: CASRAAQGVEQFF

D: TRBD1
J: TRBJ2-1
size: few
V: TRBV25-1
length: 15
DNA: TGTGCCAGAGAAAAACTCGGGACAGTCGACAATGAGCAGTTCTTC
CDR3: CAREKLGTVDNEQFF

D: TRBD1
J: TRBJ1-5
size: NA
V: TRBV5-1
length: 14
DNA: TGCGCCAGCAGCAACGGACAGGGGGGGTCGCCCCAGCATTTT
CDR3: CASSNGQGGSPQHF

D: NA
J: TRBJ2-1
size: NA
V: TRBV27
length: 13
DNA: TGTGCCAGCAGGGGGCTGGATCCCCATGAGCAGTTCTTC
CDR3: CASRGLDPHEQFF

D: NA
J: TRBJ2-6
size: many
V: TRBV20-1
length: 13
DNA: TGCAGTGCTACCAGGGCAGGGGCCAACGTCCTGACTTTC
CDR3: CSATRAGANVLTF

D: NA
J: TRBJ2-1
size: NA
V: TRBV10-3
length: 15
DNA: TGTGCCATCAGTGAGTCTGAGAGCTCCTACAATGAGCAGTTCTTC
CDR3: CAISESESSYNEQFF

D: NA
J: TRBJ1-6
size: NA
V: TRBV7-2
length: 14
DNA: TGTGCCAGCAGCTTAGGGGGGAATAATTCACCCCTCCACTTT
CDR3: CASSLGGNNSPLHF

D: NA
J: TRBJ1-2
size: many
V: TRBV27
length: 13
DNA: TGTGCCAGCACGACAACACCGAGTGTCGGCTACACCTTC
CDR3: CASTTTPSVGYTF